This TCR beta chain comes out of a study of regulatory T cells in long-lasting Graves disease (dated by TCRdb to about 2021). Background for the entire study: In the newly diagnosed Graves' disease group, patients had been taking antithyroid drugs for less than 3 months. A total of roughly 35 samples were covered by TCR sequencing, comprising approximately 13 persistent and around 20 newly diagnosed Graves' disease patients. The study was registered as a clinical trial and conducted in China. This study used TCR sequencing and RNA sequencing of peripheral blood to compare persistent Graves' disease patients against newly diagnosed Graves' disease patients. What the research found in general, with its limitations: Because the primary lesion, thyroid tissue, could not be accessed, the study looked at peripheral blood alone. Lower TCR Shannon entropy and fewer highly expanded clones were observed in persistent Graves' disease patients than in newly diagnosed patients, which suggested clonal expansion. A larger number of public clonotypes was shared among persistent patients (approximately 2,500) than among newly diagnosed patients (approximately 930). Persistent disease showed preferential use of TRBV28, TRBJ1-2 and TRBJ2-5, whereas newly diagnosed disease favored TRBV20-1 and TRBJ2-1. Sequencing and analysis were restricted to the TCR beta chain. As a limitation, the authors acknowledged that the small sample size may reduce accuracy.

The CDR3, from cysteine to phenylalanine, totals 14 residues. The only DNA kept is the CDR3, 42 bases in frame from the first base. The CDR1 and CDR2 encoded by the germline V gene are SGHTA and FQGNSA. V is shortened by 1 base, J by 5 bases, and the region joining them spans 8 bases. Library generation was performed with multiplex PCR. Instrument used: Illumina HiSeq 4000. TCR beta libraries were built with iRepertoire HTBI primers and Arm-PCR amplification of CDR3 regions. Before sequencing, the PCR products underwent gel purification. Per the original workflow: Gene usage analysis of CDR3 amino acid clonotypes relied on the 55 to 80 TRBV and 14 TRBJ segments identified across samples. COPE and FqMerger were used to merge filtered high-quality paired reads into contigs. BLAST was used to align contigs to IMGT TRBV, TRBD and TRBJ reference genes, and CDR3 was defined according to IMGT. Any clonotype with a frequency above 0.1% was classified as a highly expanded clone. Repertoire diversity was measured by Shannon entropy, and V-J evenness by the Gini coefficient. A clonotype was considered public if more than one individual shared it. TCRdb trimmed public reads at Q25 via fastp, called clones via MiXCR and kept in-frame beta chains. Identical CDR3 protein sequences are pooled into one entry, listed with their most common genes and DNA. V and J calls and clone size were set by TCRdb, not the authors. This sample gives under 700,000 distinct CDR3 sequences in total; about 16% of them show up just once. 20% to 25% of the sample comes from the top ten.

This specimen's time point label, per the study, means: newly diagnosed GD, antithyroid drugs for less than 3 months. For both TCR sequencing and RNA sequencing, RNA was extracted from PBMCs in TRIzol. The diagnosis of Graves' disease followed American Thyroid Association guidelines. Recruitment of patients was carried out at an endocrinology department in Xi'an, China. From each patient, approximately 9 milliliters of peripheral blood was collected into an EDTA anticoagulant tube. PBMCs were isolated by Ficoll Paque Plus density gradient separation without further T cell sorting. An Agilent 2100 Bioanalyzer and agarose gel were used to check RNA quality, while a NanoDrop 2000 measured RNA concentration. Regarding this clonotype: The antigen this receptor binds is unknown. The record has no base qualities; no much larger clone is one base away.

These data also formed part of another study, on T cells in Graves' hyperthyroidism and ophthalmopathy. The second study reports: Graves' hyperthyroidism was defined as stable when no progression to ophthalmopathy occurred over 18 months of follow-up. Hyperthyroidism patients were newly diagnosed, with disease duration under 2 months, and aged 18 to 65 years. Exclusion was applied to patients with uncontrolled infections, other autoimmune diseases, pregnancy or lactation. Diagnoses were established on the basis of clinical symptoms, serum thyroxine and TRAb, thyroid ultrasound, and orbital computed tomography. The first round of RT-PCR for the TCR CDR3 was performed with the HTBI primer set and the Qiagen OneStep RT-PCR kit. Most expanded thyroid clonotypes (frequency above 0.001) were also detected in blood, a finding suggesting that blood repertoires may reflect thyroid immune responses. In cross-validation, a model built on a 13 V-J signature told ophthalmopathy apart from stable hyperthyroidism with just under 90% sensitivity and roughly 82% specificity, and in testing the same model reached 80%/75%. In validation, the model predicted progression to ophthalmopathy with around 71% sensitivity and 72% to 75% specificity, a median of around 6.6 months before onset. TCR V-J signatures able to tell the groups apart were searched for in a discovery cohort of 100 patients, of whom around 42 had Graves' ophthalmopathy and roughly 59 had stable Graves' hyperthyroidism. Whether ophthalmopathy could be predicted prospectively was tested in an independent validation cohort made up of 18 to 20 hyperthyroidism patients plus 17 patients who later progressed to ophthalmopathy. The 95 to 100 discovery patients were divided at random into training and test sets in a 7:3 ratio. Thyroid tissue and blood T-cell repertoires from roughly 6 Graves' hyperthyroidism patients were also compared in the study. Once sampling was done, hyperthyroidism patients were given methimazole at a starting dose of 30 mg daily, whereas ophthalmopathy patients were given high-dose intravenous methylprednisolone. The libraries were constructed in a second round of multiplex PCR and then size-selected and purified. The libraries were sequenced on an Illumina HiSeq2000 using paired-end 100 bp reads. SOAPnuke was used to process the raw data, removing reads that contained adapters or uncalled bases, had a mean Phred below 15, or lacked an exact match to the constant primer or identifier. High-quality paired reads were merged with COPE v1.2.5, and unique nucleotide sequences were defined as clonotypes. MiTCR v1.1 was used to align clonotypes to the IMGT TRBV, TRBD and TRBJ reference segments. The analysis included only V-J combinations with a frequency above 0.0001, which together covered roughly 99% of the repertoires. A TCS score was defined as the ratio of F50 (clonal expansion) to E x V (chaos), with BLOSUM62-based TCRdist applied between CDR3 peptides within each V-J. Welch's t-statistics and random forest reduced some 510 V-J features to 13, which were used in a naive Bayes classifier (R e1071). Sample size was not statistically predetermined, and investigators were not blinded to group allocation. TCR Vbeta CDR3 sequencing of some 140 peripheral blood samples (more than 40 ophthalmopathy, over 70 hyperthyroidism and roughly 17 progressor patients) is reported in the paper.

This chain joins TRBV7-2 to TRBJ1-4, with the identity of the D gene unclear. The receptor comes from a woman aged 35 to 60 with Graves disease. Donor details come from another sample of the same person, matched by shared clones. Material: peripheral blood mononuclear cells (PBMCs), obtained at new diagnosis, from a patient treated with antithyroid drugs. The nucleotides are TGTGCCAGCAGCTTAGGCTCAGACAATGAAAAACTGTTTTTT. This is translated as CASSLGSDNEKLFF.